This is a list of T cell receptor beta chains from one sample in a study of cytomegalovirus exposure and HLA in healthy donors. Profiled with immunoSEQ multiplex PCR; TCRdb holds only in-frame clones, not every one. The table records roughly 270,000 clones, 70% to 90% of them present only once. Sequencing was performed on PBMCs. These receptors originate from a woman under 30 in good health and CMV-seronegative. Each CDR3 is given without its conserved first and last residue. Each record gives: V gene, J gene, CDR3 length, D gene, clone size, CDR3 protein. The D gene is left open where the match is weak. Clone size is not always given. Where it is, it says once, few, many or a class for expanded clones.

TRBV19	TRBJ2-5	13	-	-	ASSIGLHRQETQY
TRBV19	TRBJ1-5	16	-	-	ASSIFRDASYSNQPQH
TRBV4-1	TRBJ2-1	10	TRBD2	-	ASSQPLAVQF
TRBV9	TRBJ2-7	13	TRBD2	-	ASSVGTSVTYEQY
TRBV5-1	TRBJ1-6	14	TRBD1	-	ASSFHWDRGDSPLH
TRBV7-2	TRBJ2-2	13	TRBD1	-	ASSRDSANTGELF
TRBV5-4	TRBJ2-7	13	TRBD1	many	ASNPGPGQGVEQY
TRBV21-1	TRBJ2-7	21	-	-	ASSSPGEREGLWSVIPTYEQY
TRBV7-9	TRBJ2-1	17	TRBD2	once	ASSLTTSGGLAGGIEQF
TRBV27	TRBJ2-7	11	-	-	ASSLSGNDEQY
TRBV9	TRBJ1-1	13	-	-	ASSASSTGNTEAF
TRBV18	TRBJ2-6	14	-	once	ASSPLSPSGANVLT
TRBV5-1	TRBJ2-3	13	TRBD2	few	ASSPSGAGEDTQY
TRBV4-3	TRBJ2-5	13	TRBD2	-	ASSRESGSGETQY
TRBV2	TRBJ2-1	14	TRBD2	-	ASSDSNGLVRNEQF
TRBV12-5	TRBJ1-1	13	-	-	ASGLAISPNTEAF
TRBV15	TRBJ2-7	12	-	-	ATSRGDSTYEQY
TRBV7-2	TRBJ2-5	13	TRBD2	-	ASTRLREAGETQY
TRBV6-1	TRBJ2-2	14	TRBD2	-	ASSEGLAGRDGELF
TRBV19	TRBJ1-1	12	TRBD1	once	ASSFRTGGGEAF
TRBV29-1	TRBJ1-1	12	-	once	SVEDRVGPKGAF
TRBV28	TRBJ1-2	13	TRBD1	-	ASSLGTGSNYGYT
TRBV5-1	TRBJ2-3	11	-	once	ASLGGGGDTQY
TRBV6-1	TRBJ2-2	10	-	-	ASSQNTGELF
TRBV6-1	TRBJ1-1	13	TRBD1	-	ASSDQDRANTEAF
TRBV4-3	TRBJ2-7	17	TRBD1	-	ASSQALGFGTGEHYEQY
TRBV28	TRBJ1-3	13	-	-	ASIRGPGTGNTIY
TRBV11-2	TRBJ2-2	15	TRBD2	-	ASSLALLAEGPGELF
TRBV9	TRBJ2-7	12	TRBD1	-	ASSAGTGHYEQY
TRBV6-5	TRBJ2-1	13	-	-	ASSLDSGYLNEQF
TRBV11-2	TRBJ2-5	12	TRBD2	-	ASRPGLAYETQY
TRBV29-1	TRBJ2-1	9	-	once	SVDYRNEQF
TRBV2	TRBJ2-7	11	-	-	ASSDTGDYEQY
TRBV14	TRBJ2-4	14	-	-	ASSPMREGLSNIQY
TRBV30	TRBJ1-2	11	-	-	AWRATGDYGYT
TRBV18	TRBJ2-7	15	-	few	ASSPYTGTAGTYEQY
TRBV27	TRBJ1-4	12	-	once	ASRRQAENEKLF
TRBV10-1	TRBJ2-1	12	-	-	ASADSRGVNEQF
TRBV5-1	TRBJ2-5	12	TRBD1	-	ASSLGTDQETQY
TRBV28	TRBJ1-5	11	TRBD1	once	AGQGRAKQPQH
TRBV6-1	TRBJ2-3	11	TRBD2	once	ASRTASGDTQY
TRBV7-2	TRBJ1-5	15	-	-	ASSLARGLRGNQPQH
TRBV30	TRBJ1-5	12	TRBD1	-	AWSVTGLNQPQH
TRBV7-2	TRBJ2-7	13	TRBD2	once	ASSLAGLALREQY
TRBV28	TRBJ1-3	14	-	few	ASSFHRYSSGNTIY
TRBV27	TRBJ2-7	11	TRBD1	-	ASSGPTGDEQY
TRBV28	TRBJ2-5	13	TRBD1	-	ASSLGDRVVKTQY
TRBV28	TRBJ1-5	16	TRBD1	-	ASSSPRDRGRWSQPQH
TRBV27	TRBJ2-7	15	TRBD2	-	ASSPRTSGRLSYEQY
TRBV9	TRBJ1-2	15	-	-	ASSPEGEGLRNYGYT
TRBV2	TRBJ2-7	12	TRBD1	-	ASGGDRGSYEQY
TRBV28	TRBJ1-2	10	-	-	ATFQGFHGYT
TRBV10-3	TRBJ2-7	12	TRBD2	-	AISETSGSYEQY
TRBV5-1	TRBJ2-7	12	-	-	ASSLGARGYEQY
TRBV5-6	TRBJ2-3	16	TRBD2	once	ASSSGLAGERGADTQY